This TCR beta chain is drawn from a study of blood T cell repertoires in COVID-19. Turning to the study itself: From the United States, Italy and Spain came samples of acute and convalescent COVID-19.

Between the trimmed V and J ends, which lost 1 base and 4 bases, there was a span of 7 bases. The CDR3 spans 12 residues. The V gene's germline CDR1 is SQVTM and CDR2 ANQGSEA. Sequencing used immunoSEQ multiplex PCR; TCRdb keeps in-frame clones, though not all of them. This table holds roughly 260,000 clones, about 87% found once. The V and J genes are TRBV29-1 and TRBJ1-1; no reliable D call. The receptor was derived from a man aged 55 to 70 who had recovered from COVID-19. The sequenced material came from peripheral blood. The CDR3 DNA reads as TGCAGCGTTGAAGCGGGGTTCACTGAAGCTTTCTTT. Translation gives CSVEAGFTEAFF.